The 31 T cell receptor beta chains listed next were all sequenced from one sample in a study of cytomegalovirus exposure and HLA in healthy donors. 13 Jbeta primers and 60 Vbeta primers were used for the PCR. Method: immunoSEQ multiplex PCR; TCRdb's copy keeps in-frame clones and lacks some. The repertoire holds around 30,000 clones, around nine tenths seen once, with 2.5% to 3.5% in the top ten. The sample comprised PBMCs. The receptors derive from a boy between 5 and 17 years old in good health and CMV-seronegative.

In DNA, the CDR3 is TGTGCCAGCAGCCAAGTCCAAGTGTATCCGGGGACTAGCGGCCACGAGCAGTACTTC. Its translation is CASSQVQVYPGTSGHEQYF. The chain couples TRBV4-2 to TRBJ2-7, with TRBD2 identical over 11 bases. The CDR3 is made up of 19 amino acids. Looked up from germline, CDR1 is LGHNA and CDR2 is YNFKEQ. With V trimmed by 1 base and J by 5 bases, 16 bases remained unmatched.

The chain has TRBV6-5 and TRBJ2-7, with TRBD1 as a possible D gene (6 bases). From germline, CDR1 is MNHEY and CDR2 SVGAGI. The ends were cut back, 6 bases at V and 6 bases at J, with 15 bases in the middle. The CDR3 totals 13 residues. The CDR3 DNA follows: TGTGCCAGCAGAAATACAGGGATCATCGAGCAGTACTTC. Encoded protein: CASRNTGIIEQYF.

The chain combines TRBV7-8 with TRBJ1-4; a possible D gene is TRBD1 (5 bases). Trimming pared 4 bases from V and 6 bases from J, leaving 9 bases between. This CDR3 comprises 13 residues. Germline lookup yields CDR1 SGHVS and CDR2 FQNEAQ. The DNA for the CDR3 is TGTGCCAGCAGCTCAGGGAGGGATGAAAAACTGTTTTTT. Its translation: CASSSGRDEKLFF.

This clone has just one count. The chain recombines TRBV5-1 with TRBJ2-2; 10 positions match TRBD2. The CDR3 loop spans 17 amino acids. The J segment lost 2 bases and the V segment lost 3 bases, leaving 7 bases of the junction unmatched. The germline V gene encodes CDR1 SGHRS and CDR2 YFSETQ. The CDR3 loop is CASSWIAGGLNTGELFF. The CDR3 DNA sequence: TGCGCCAGCAGCTGGATAGCGGGGGGCCTTAACACCGGGGAGCTGTTTTTT. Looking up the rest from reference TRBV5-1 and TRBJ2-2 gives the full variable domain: KAGVTQTPRYLIKTRGQQVTLSCSPISGHRSVSWYQQTPGQGLQFLFEYFSETQRNKGNFPGRFSGRQFSNSRSEMNVSTLELGDSALYLCASSWIAGGLNTGELFFGEGSRLTVL.

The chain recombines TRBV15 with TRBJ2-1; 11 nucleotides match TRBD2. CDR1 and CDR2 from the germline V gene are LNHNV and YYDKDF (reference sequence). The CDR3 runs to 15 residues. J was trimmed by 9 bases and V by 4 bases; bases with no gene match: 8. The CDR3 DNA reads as TGTGCCACCAGCACCGTAGCGGGGGGGCCTGGTGAGCAGTTCTTC. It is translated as CATSTVAGGPGEQFF.

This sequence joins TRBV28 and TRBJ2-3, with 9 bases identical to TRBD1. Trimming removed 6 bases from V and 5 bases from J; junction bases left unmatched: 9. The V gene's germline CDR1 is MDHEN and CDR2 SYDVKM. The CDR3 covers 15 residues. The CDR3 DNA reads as TGTGCCAGCAGCCCACAGGGGGCTCTCAGAGATACGCAGTATTTT. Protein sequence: CASSPQGALRDTQYF.

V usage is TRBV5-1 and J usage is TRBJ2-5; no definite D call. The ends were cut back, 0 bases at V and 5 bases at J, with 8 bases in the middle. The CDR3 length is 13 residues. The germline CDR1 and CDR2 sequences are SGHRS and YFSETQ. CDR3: CASSLAFMETQYF. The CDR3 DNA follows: TGCGCCAGCAGCTTGGCTTTTATGGAGACCCAGTACTTC.

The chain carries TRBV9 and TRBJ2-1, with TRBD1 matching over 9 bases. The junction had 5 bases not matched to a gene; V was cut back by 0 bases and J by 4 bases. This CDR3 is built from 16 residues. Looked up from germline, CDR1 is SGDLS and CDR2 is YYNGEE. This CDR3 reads CASSVGRGQGYNEQFF. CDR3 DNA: TGTGCCAGCAGCGTAGGAAGGGGACAGGGTTACAATGAGCAGTTCTTC.

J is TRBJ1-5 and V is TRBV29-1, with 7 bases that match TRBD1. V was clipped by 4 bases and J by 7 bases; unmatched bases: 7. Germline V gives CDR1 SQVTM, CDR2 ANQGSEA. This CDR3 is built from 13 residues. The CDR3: CSVVDREDQPQHF. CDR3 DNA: TGCAGCGTTGTTGACAGGGAGGACCAGCCCCAGCATTTT.

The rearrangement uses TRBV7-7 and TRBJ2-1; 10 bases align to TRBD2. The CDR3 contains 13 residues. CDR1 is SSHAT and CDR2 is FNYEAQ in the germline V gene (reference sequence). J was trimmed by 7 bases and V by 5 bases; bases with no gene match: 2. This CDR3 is CASSTGLANEQFF. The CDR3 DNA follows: TGTGCCAGCAGCACGGGACTAGCGAATGAGCAGTTCTTC.

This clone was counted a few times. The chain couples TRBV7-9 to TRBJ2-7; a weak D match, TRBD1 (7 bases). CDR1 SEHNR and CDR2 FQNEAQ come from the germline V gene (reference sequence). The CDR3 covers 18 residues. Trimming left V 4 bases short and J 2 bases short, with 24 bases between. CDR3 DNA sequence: TGTGCCAGCAGCTGGATGGGGGTTGGAGGGACAGTCCCCTACGAGCAGTACTTC. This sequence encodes CASSWMGVGGTVPYEQYF.

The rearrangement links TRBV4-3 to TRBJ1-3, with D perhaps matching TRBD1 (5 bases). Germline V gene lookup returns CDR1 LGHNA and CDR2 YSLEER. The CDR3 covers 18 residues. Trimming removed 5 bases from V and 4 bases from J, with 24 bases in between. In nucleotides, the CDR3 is TGCGCCAGCAGCAAAGGGGCTGGGCCAAGATTACTCGGAAACACCATATATTTT. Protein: CASSKGAGPRLLGNTIYF.

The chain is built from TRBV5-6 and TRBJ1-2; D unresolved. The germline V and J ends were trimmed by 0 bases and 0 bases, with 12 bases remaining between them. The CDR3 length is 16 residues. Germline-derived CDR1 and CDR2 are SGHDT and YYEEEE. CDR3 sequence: CASSLALAGSNYGYTF. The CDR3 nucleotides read TGTGCCAGCAGCTTGGCCTTGGCGGGATCTAACTATGGCTACACCTTC.

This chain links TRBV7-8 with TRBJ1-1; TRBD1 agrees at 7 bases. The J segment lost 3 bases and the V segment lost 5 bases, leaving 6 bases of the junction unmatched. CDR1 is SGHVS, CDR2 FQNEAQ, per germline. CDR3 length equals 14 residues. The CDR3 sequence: CASSPQGVDTEAFF. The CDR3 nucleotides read TGTGCCAGCAGCCCTCAGGGGGTGGACACTGAAGCTTTCTTT.

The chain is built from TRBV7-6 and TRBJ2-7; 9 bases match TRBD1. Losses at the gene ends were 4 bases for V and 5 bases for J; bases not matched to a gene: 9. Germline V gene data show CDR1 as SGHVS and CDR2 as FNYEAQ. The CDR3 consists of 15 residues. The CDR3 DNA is TGTGCCAGCAGCTCGCCGGGACAGGGTCACCACGAGCAGTACTTC. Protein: CASSSPGQGHHEQYF.

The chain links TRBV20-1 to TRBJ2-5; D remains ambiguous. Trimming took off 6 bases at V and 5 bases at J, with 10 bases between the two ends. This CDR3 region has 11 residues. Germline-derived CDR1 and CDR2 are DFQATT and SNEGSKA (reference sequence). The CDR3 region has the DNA TGCAGTGCCAGACCCCGGGAGACCCAGTACTTC. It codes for CSARPRETQYF.

CDR3: CASSQPRDRVFETQYF. The CDR3 nucleotides read TGCGCCAGCAGCCAGCCCCGGGACAGGGTTTTTGAGACCCAGTACTTC. The chain has TRBV4-1 and TRBJ2-5; 9 nucleotides line up with TRBD1. Germline-derived CDR1 and CDR2 are MGHRA and YSYEKL. CDR3 length equals 16 residues. V was pared by 3 bases and J by 5 bases, with 10 bases of the junction left unmatched.

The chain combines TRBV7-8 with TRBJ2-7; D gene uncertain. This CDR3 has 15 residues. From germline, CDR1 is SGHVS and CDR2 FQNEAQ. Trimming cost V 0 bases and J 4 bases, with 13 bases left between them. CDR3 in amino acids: CASSLAYARKYEQYF. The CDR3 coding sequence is TGTGCCAGCAGCTTAGCGTATGCCAGAAAATACGAGCAGTACTTC.

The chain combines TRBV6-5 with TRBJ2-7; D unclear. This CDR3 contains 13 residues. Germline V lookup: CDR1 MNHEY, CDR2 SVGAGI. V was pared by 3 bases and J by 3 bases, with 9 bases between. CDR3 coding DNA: TGTGCCAGCAGTTATTCCCGGTTCTACGAGCAGTACTTC. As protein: CASSYSRFYEQYF.

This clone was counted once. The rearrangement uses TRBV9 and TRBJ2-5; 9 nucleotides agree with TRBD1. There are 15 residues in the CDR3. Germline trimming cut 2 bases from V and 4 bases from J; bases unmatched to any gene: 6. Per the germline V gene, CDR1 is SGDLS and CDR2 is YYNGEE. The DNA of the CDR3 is TGTGCCAGCAGCGTCATGGACAGGGGATCAGAGACCCAGTACTTC. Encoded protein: CASSVMDRGSETQYF.

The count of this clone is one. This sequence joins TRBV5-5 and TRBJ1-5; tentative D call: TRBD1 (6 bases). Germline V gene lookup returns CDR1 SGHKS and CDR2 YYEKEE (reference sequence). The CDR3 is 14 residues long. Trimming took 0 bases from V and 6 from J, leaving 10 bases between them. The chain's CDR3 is CASSLVGGPQPQHF. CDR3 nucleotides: TGTGCCAGCAGCTTGGTGGGGGGGCCTCAGCCCCAGCATTTT.

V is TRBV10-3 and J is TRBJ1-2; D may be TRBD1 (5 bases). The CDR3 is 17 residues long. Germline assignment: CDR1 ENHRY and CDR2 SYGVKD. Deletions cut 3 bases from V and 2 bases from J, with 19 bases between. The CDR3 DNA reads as TGTGCCATCAGTGATCGAGGTCCAGGGCGGAGAAACTATGGCTACACCTTC. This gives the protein CAISDRGPGRRNYGYTF.

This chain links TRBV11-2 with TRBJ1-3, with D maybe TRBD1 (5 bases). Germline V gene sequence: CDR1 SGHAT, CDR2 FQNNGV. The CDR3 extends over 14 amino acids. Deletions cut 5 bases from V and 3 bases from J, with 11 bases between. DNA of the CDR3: TGTGCCAGCAGCAAGGCAGGGCTTGGAAACACCATATATTTT. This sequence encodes CASSKAGLGNTIYF.

CDR3: CASSLLGGAGYGYTF. The CDR3 region has the DNA TGTGCCAGCAGCTTGCTTGGGGGCGCTGGATATGGCTACACCTTC. V gene TRBV5-4 combines with J gene TRBJ1-2, with D possibly being TRBD1 (6 bases). The CDR3 runs to 15 residues. Germline CDR1 reads SGHNT; CDR2 reads YYREEE (reference sequence). The ends were cut back, 1 base at V and 5 bases at J, with 15 bases in the middle.

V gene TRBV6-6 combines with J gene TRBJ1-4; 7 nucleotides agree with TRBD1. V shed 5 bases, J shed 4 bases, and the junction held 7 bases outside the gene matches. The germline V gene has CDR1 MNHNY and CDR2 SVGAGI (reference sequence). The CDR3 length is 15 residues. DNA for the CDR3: TGTGCCAGCAGTAAATCAGGGGGTTTTAATGAAAAACTGTTTTTT. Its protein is CASSKSGGFNEKLFF.

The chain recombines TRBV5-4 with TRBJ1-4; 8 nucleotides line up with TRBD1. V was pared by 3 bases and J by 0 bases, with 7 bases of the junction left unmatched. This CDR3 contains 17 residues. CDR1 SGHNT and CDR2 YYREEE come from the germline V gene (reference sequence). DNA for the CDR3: TGTGCCAGCAGCTCAGCGGACAGGGACGCAACTAATGAAAAACTGTTTTTT. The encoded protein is CASSSADRDATNEKLFF.

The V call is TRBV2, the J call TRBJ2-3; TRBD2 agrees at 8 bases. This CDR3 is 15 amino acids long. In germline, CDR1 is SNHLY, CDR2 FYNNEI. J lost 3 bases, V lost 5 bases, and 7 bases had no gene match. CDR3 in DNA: TGTGCCAGCAGTCAGGGTCCTAGCGGGACAGATACGCAGTATTTT. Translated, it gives CASSQGPSGTDTQYF. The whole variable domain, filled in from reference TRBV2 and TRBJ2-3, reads EPEVTQTPSHQVTQMGQEVILRCVPISNHLYFYWYRQILGQKVEFLVSFYNNEISEKSEIFDDQFSVERPDGSNFTLKIRSTKLEDSAMYFCASSQGPSGTDTQYFGPGTRLTVL.

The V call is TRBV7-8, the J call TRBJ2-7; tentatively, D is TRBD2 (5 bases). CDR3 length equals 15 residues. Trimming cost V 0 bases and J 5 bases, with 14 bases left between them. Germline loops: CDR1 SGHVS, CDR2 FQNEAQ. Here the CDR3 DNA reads TGTGCCAGCAGCTTAGCATCCGGGGTAGCCCACGAGCAGTACTTC. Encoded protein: CASSLASGVAHEQYF.

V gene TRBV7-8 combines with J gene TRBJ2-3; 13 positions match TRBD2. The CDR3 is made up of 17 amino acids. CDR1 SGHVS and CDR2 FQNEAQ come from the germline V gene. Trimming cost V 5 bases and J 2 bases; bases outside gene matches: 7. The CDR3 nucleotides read TGTGCCAGCAGCCCGAGGACTAGCGGGGGCCACACAGATACGCAGTATTTT. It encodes CASSPRTSGGHTDTQYF.

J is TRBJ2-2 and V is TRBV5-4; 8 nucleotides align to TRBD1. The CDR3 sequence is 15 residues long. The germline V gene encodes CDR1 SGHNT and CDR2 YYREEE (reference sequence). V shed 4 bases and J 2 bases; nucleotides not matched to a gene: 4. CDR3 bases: TGTGCCAGCAGCCCGGGACAGGCTAACACCGGGGAGCTGTTTTTT. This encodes CASSPGQANTGELFF.

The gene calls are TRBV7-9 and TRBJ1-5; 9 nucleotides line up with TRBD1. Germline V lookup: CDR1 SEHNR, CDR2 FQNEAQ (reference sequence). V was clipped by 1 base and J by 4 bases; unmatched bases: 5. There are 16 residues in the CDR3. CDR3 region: CASSLGWGQGNQPQHF. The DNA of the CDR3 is TGTGCCAGCAGCTTAGGATGGGGACAGGGAAATCAGCCCCAGCATTTT.